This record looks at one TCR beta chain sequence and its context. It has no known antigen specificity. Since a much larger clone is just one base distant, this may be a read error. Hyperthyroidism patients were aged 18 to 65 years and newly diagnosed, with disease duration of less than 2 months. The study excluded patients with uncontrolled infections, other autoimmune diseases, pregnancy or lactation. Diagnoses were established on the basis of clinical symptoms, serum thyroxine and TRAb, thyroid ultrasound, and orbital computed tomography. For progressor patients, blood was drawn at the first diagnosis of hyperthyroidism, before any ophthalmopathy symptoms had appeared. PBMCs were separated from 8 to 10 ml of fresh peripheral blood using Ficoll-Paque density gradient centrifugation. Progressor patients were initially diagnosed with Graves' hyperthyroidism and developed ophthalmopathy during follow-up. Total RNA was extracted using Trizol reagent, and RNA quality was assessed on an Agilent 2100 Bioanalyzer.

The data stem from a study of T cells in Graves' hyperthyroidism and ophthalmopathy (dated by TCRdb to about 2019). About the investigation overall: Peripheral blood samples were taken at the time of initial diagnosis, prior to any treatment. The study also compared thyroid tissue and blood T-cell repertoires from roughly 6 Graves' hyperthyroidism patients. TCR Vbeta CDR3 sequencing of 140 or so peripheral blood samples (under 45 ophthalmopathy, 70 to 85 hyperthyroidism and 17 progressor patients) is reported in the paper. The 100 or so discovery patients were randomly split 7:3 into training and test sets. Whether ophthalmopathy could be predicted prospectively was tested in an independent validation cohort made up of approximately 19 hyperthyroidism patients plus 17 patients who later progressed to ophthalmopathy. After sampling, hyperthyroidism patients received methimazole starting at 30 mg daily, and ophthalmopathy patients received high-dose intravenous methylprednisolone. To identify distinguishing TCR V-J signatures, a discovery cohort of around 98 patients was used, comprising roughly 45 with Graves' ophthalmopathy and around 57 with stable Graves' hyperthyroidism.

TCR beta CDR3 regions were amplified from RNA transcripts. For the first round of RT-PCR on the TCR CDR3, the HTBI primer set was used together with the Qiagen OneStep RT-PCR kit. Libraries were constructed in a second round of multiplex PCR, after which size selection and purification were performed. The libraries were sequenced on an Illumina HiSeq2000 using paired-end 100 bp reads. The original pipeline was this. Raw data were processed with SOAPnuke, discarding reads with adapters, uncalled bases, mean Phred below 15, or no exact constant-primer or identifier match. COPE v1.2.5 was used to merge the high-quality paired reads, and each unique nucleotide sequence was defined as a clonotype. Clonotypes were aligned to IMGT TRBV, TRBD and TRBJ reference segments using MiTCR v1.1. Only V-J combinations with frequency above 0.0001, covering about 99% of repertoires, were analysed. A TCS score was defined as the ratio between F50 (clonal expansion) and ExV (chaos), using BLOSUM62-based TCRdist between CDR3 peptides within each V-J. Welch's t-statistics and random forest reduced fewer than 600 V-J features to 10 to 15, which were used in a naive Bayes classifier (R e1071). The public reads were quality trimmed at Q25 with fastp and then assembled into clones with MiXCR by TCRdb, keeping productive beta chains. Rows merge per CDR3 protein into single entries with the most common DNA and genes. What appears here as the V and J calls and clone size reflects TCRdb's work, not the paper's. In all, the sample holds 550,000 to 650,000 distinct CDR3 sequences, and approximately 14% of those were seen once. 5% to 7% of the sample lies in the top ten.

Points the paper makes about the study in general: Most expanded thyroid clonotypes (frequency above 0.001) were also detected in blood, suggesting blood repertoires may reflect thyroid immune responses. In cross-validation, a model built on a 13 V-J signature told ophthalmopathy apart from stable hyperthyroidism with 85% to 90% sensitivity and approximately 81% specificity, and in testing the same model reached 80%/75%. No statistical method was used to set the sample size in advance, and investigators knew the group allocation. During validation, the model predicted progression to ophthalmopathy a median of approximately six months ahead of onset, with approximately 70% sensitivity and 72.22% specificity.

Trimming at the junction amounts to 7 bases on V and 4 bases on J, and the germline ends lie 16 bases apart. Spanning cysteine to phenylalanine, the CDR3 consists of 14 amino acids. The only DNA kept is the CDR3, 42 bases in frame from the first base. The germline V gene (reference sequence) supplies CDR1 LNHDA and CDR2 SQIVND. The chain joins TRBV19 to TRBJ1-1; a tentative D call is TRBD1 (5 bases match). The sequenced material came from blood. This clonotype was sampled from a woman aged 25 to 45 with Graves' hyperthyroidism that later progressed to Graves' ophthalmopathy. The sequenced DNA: TGTGCCAGTAACCGACGGGGGGAGGTCACTGAAGCTTTCTTT. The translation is CASNRRGEVTEAFF.